This T cell receptor beta chain came from a study of shared clonotypes between healthy human individuals. Study overall: Per donor, three plates held CD4 naive cells, three held CD4 memory, two held CD8 naive and one held CD8 memory. Study conclusions and caveats: Several donors shared approximately 5% of their naive CD4 clonotypes. Generation probability values for non-shared clonotypes were lower than those for clonotypes shared by all four donors.

Germline loops: CDR1 SGHRS, CDR2 YFSETQ. V was shortened by 0 bases and J by 3 bases, with 15 bases between the two germline ends. The CDR3 totals 17 residues. As concerns this clone: Its antigen is unknown.

The material for each subset, its genomic DNA, was split evenly across several immunoSEQ plates. Sequencing was performed with immunoSEQ multiplex PCR; in TCRdb, only in-frame clones are kept and a portion is missing. Of approximately 2,300,000 clones in the sample, 80% to 95% were seen once. The V gene is TRBV5-1, the J gene TRBJ2-2; D may be TRBD2 (6 bases). Specimen: naive CD4+ T cells from PBMCs. As to subset: CD45RA+ positively selected. The receptor was isolated from a man aged 18 to 29 in good health. Some clones in this sample may be carry-over from other donors' samples. The CDR3 nucleotides read TGCGCCAGCAGCTTGGACGGGAGTCAGGGTTACACCGGGGAGCTGTTTTTT. Its translation is CASSLDGSQGYTGELFF.